Listed below are T cell receptor beta chains from one sample, sequenced in a study of regulatory T cells in long-lasting Graves disease. TCRdb itself ran the multiplex PCR reads through MiXCR, one entry per CDR3 protein. The sample shows 350,000 to 500,000 distinct CDR3 sequences, 11% to 15% of them seen only once. These data are also associated with another study on T cells in Graves' hyperthyroidism and ophthalmopathy.

Sequencing was performed on peripheral blood mononuclear cells (PBMCs), taken at new diagnosis, from a patient treated with antithyroid drugs. These TCRs come from a woman aged 50 to 60 with Graves disease. The CDR3 runs from the conserved cysteine through the conserved F or W. The order of the fields is clone size, V gene, D gene, J gene, CDR3 protein, CDR3 DNA. The D gene is left open where the match is weak. Size is stated for part of the rows, as once, few or many counts, or as a class when the clone is expanded.

>.|TRBV20-1|.|TRBJ1-1
CSARDRGGGTEAFF
TGCAGTGCTAGAGATCGAGGGGGAGGCACTGAAGCTTTCTTT
>.|TRBV9|.|TRBJ1-1
CASSVAVLNTEAFF
TGTGCCAGCAGCGTAGCAGTGCTGAACACTGAAGCTTTCTTT
>many|TRBV7-8|TRBD2|TRBJ2-5
CASVPGGGGPAQYF
TGTGCCAGCGTCCCCGGGGGGGGGGGACCGGCCCAGTACTTC
>many|TRBV12-3/TRBV12-4|.|TRBJ1-1
CASSSAIGVNTEAFF
TGTGCCAGCAGTTCCGCGATAGGGGTGAACACTGAAGCTTTCTTT
>many|TRBV14|TRBD2|TRBJ2-1
CASSPGLAGTGTYNEQFF
TGTGCCAGCAGCCCAGGACTAGCGGGAACTGGGACCTACAATGAGCAGTTCTTC
>.|TRBV19|TRBD1|TRBJ1-4
CASSVPTGGTNEKLFF
TGTGCCAGTAGTGTCCCAACAGGGGGAACTAATGAAAAACTGTTTTTT
>.|TRBV6-2/TRBV6-3|.|TRBJ1-5
CASSYSGGWQPQHF
TGTGCCAGCAGTTACTCGGGCGGCTGGCAGCCCCAGCATTTT
>.|TRBV6-1|TRBD1|TRBJ1-5
CASTASGGPNQPQHF
TGTGCCAGCACCGCTTCAGGGGGCCCGAATCAGCCCCAGCATTTT
>.|TRBV9|TRBD1|TRBJ1-2
CASSTPRTGDNYGYTF
TGTGCCAGCAGCACACCACGGACAGGCGATAACTATGGCTACACCTTC
>few|TRBV2|TRBD1|TRBJ1-5
CASRADRERSNQPQHF
TGTGCCAGCAGGGCGGACAGGGAAAGGAGCAATCAGCCCCAGCATTTT
>many|TRBV12-3/TRBV12-4|.|TRBJ2-1
CASSDASSYNEQFF
TGTGCCAGCAGTGATGCGAGCTCCTACAATGAGCAGTTCTTC
>few|TRBV5-1|TRBD2|TRBJ2-7
CASSPGRRPASGIEEQYF
TGCGCCAGCAGCCCCGGGCGGCGACCGGCTAGCGGGATAGAAGAGCAGTACTTC
>many|TRBV2|.|TRBJ2-1
CASSDVGASYNEQFF
TGTGCCAGCAGTGATGTGGGGGCATCCTACAATGAGCAGTTCTTC
>few|TRBV20-1|.|TRBJ2-3
CSASSRSRGGDTQYF
TGCAGTGCTAGTTCCCGGTCCAGGGGAGGAGATACGCAGTATTTT
>many|TRBV28|.|TRBJ2-2
CASSFVPADVGTGELFF
TGTGCCAGCAGTTTTGTCCCCGCGGACGTGGGCACCGGGGAGCTGTTTTTT
>few|TRBV30|.|TRBJ2-2
CAWSVLIGELFF
TGTGCCTGGAGTGTACTCATCGGGGAGCTGTTTTTT
>many|TRBV20-1|TRBD1|TRBJ2-1
CSASRGRDEQFF
TGCAGTGCTAGCAGGGGGCGCGATGAGCAGTTCTTC
>few|TRBV29-1|.|TRBJ1-1
CSVEAYFGAYTEAFF
TGCAGCGTTGAAGCCTACTTTGGGGCTTACACTGAAGCTTTCTTT
>.|TRBV29-1|TRBD2|TRBJ2-1
CSVVGPSGITGGEQFF
TGCAGCGTCGTTGGGCCTAGCGGGATTACGGGCGGTGAGCAGTTCTTC
>many|TRBV16|TRBD1|TRBJ2-5
CASSQWDREFQETQYF
TGTGCCAGCAGCCAATGGGACAGGGAGTTCCAAGAGACCCAGTACTTC
>many|TRBV12-3/TRBV12-4|.|TRBJ2-7
CASSSDGFYYEQYF
TGTGCCAGCAGTTCCGACGGATTTTATTACGAGCAGTACTTC
>many|TRBV12-3/TRBV12-4|.|TRBJ1-5
CASSLEDSNQPQHF
TGTGCCAGCAGTTTAGAGGATAGCAATCAGCCCCAGCATTTT
>many|TRBV28|.|TRBJ1-2
CASRPPTGLNYGYTF
TGTGCCAGCAGACCCCCCACAGGGCTTAACTATGGCTACACCTTC
>.|TRBV2|TRBD1|TRBJ1-2
CATTKGQTEIATPYGYTF
TGTGCCACGACCAAGGGACAGACCGAAATCGCGACGCCTTATGGCTACACCTTC
>many|TRBV30|TRBD2|TRBJ2-1
CAWSNTGGSSYNEQFF
TGTGCCTGGAGTAACACGGGCGGGAGTTCCTACAATGAGCAGTTCTTC
>many|TRBV20-1|TRBD1|TRBJ1-1
CSARTDRGLIGNTEAFF
TGCAGTGCTAGAACGGACAGGGGGTTGATCGGTAACACTGAAGCTTTCTTT
>many|TRBV2|.|TRBJ2-1
CATRTDYNEQFF
TGTGCCACTCGGACTGACTACAATGAGCAGTTCTTC
>.|TRBV7-6|.|TRBJ2-1
CASSLISQGSYNEQFF
TGTGCCAGCAGCTTAATCAGCCAGGGGTCCTACAATGAGCAGTTCTTC
>many|TRBV2|.|TRBJ2-2
CASSEWGQENTGELFF
TGTGCCAGCAGTGAATGGGGGCAAGAAAACACCGGGGAGCTGTTTTTT
>many|TRBV2|TRBD2|TRBJ2-3
CASSEVGLATTDTQYF
TGTGCCAGCAGTGAAGTTGGACTAGCGACCACAGATACGCAGTATTTT
>.|TRBV12-3/TRBV12-4|.|TRBJ2-5
CASSFGQGLETQYF
TGTGCCAGCAGTTTTGGCCAGGGTCTGGAGACCCAGTACTTC
>few|TRBV6-1|TRBD1|TRBJ2-3
CASSDGQGTRTDTQYF
TGTGCCAGCAGTGACGGACAGGGAACCCGCACAGATACGCAGTATTTT
>few|TRBV7-9|.|TRBJ1-2
CASSLEQGNYGYAF
TGTGCCAGCAGCTTAGAACAGGGCAACTATGGCTACGCCTTC
>many|TRBV27|.|TRBJ2-3
CASSPIDSTDTQYF
TGTGCCAGCAGTCCGATAGACAGCACAGATACGCAGTATTTT
>few|TRBV30|.|TRBJ2-3
CAWRSPRSTDTQYF
TGTGCCTGGAGGTCCCCGCGGAGCACAGATACGCAGTATTTT
>.|TRBV30|TRBD2|TRBJ2-1
CAWSVPERGAWYNEQFF
TGTGCCTGGAGTGTACCTGAGCGGGGGGCTTGGTACAATGAGCAGTTCTTC
>many|TRBV30|.|TRBJ1-1
CAWRDISRDTEAFF
TGTGCCTGGAGAGACATCAGCAGGGACACTGAAGCTTTCTTT
>.|TRBV4-1|TRBD2|TRBJ2-7
CASSQGQLLAGVNEQYF
TGCGCCAGCAGCCAAGGCCAGCTCCTAGCGGGGGTCAACGAGCAGTACTTC
>many|TRBV29-1|.|TRBJ2-7
CSVDGSGYEQYF
TGCAGCGTTGATGGGTCGGGCTACGAGCAGTACTTC
>many|TRBV3-1|.|TRBJ2-2
CASSPSAVGGGELFF
TGTGCCAGCAGCCCGAGTGCAGTGGGCGGCGGGGAGCTGTTTTTT
>.|TRBV27|.|TRBJ1-1
CASSLGGRAEAFF
TGTGCCAGCAGTTTGGGGGGGAGGGCTGAAGCTTTCTTT
>many|TRBV28|.|TRBJ1-2
CASRPHSELNYGYTF
TGTGCCAGCAGACCACACAGCGAGCTTAACTATGGCTACACCTTC
>many|TRBV11-2|.|TRBJ1-1
CASSFSRNTEAFF
TGTGCCAGCAGCTTTAGCCGGAACACTGAAGCTTTCTTT
>.|TRBV24-1|TRBD2|TRBJ2-2
CATSDLLAGGNTGELFF
TGTGCCACCAGTGATTTGCTGGCGGGAGGGAACACCGGGGAGCTGTTTTTT
>few|TRBV11-2|.|TRBJ2-7
CASSRSTLPSYEQYF
TGTGCCAGCAGCAGGTCGACATTACCCTCCTACGAGCAGTACTTC
>few|TRBV7-9|TRBD2|TRBJ2-1
CASSSGLAGVRDEQFF
TGTGCCAGCAGCTCCGGTCTAGCGGGAGTCCGGGATGAGCAGTTCTTC
>many|TRBV10-3|.|TRBJ2-1
CAISESGRYNEQFF
TGTGCCATCAGTGAGTCCGGGAGATACAATGAGCAGTTCTTC
>few|TRBV29-1|.|TRBJ1-2
CSVVRTGYGYTF
TGCAGCGTTGTTAGGACGGGCTATGGCTACACCTTC